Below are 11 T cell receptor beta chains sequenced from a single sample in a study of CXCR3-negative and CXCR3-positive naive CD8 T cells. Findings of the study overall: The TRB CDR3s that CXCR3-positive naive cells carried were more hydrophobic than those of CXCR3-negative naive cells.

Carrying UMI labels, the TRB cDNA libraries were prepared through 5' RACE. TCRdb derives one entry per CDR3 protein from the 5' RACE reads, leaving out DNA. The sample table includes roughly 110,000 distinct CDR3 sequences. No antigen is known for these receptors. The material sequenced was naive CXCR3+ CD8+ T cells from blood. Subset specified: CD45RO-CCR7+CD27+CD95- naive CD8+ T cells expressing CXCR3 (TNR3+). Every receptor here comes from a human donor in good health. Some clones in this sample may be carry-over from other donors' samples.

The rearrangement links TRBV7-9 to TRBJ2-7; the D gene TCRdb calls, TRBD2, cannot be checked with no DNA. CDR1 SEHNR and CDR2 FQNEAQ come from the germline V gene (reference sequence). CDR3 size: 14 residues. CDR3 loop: CASSTREVFDEQYF.

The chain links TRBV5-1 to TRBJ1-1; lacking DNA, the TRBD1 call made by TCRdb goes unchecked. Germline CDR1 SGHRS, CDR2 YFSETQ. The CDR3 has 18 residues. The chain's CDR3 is CASSLGTGQGAMNTEAFF. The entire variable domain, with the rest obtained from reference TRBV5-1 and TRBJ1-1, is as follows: KAGVTQTPRYLIKTRGQQVTLSCSPISGHRSVSWYQQTPGQGLQFLFEYFSETQRNKGNFPGRFSGRQFSNSRSEMNVSTLELGDSALYLCASSLGTGQGAMNTEAFFGQGTRLTVV.

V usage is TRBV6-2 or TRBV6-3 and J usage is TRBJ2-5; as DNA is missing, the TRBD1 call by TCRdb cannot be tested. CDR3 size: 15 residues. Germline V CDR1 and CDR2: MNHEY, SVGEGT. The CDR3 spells CASSFPRLGGETQYF.

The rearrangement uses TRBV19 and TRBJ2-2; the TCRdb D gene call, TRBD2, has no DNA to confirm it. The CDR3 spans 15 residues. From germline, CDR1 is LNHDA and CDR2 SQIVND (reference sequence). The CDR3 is CASSTDYSKGGELFF. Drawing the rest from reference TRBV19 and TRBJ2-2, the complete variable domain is DGGITQSPKYLFRKEGQNVTLSCEQNLNHDAMYWYRQDPGQGLRLIYYSQIVNDFQKGDIAEGYSVSREKKESFPLTVTSAQKNPTAFYLCASSTDYSKGGELFFGEGSRLTVL.

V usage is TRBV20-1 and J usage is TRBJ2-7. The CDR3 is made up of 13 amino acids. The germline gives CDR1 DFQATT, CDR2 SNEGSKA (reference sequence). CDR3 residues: CSARPRGVHEQYF.

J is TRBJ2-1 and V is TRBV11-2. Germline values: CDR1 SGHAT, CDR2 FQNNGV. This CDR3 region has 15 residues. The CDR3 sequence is CASSLDFYSYNEQFF.

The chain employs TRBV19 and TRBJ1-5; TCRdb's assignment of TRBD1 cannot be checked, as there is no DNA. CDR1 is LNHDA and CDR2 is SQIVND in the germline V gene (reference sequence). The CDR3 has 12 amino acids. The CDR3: CASRTGDQPQHF.

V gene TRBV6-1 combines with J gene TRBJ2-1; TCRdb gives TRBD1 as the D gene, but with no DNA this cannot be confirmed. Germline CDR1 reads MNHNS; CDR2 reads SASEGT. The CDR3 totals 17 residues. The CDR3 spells CASSELIGTGSNNEQFF.

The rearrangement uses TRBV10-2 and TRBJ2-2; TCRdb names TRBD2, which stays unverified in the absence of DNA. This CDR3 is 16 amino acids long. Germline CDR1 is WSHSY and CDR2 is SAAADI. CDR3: CASSETSGRGTGELFF.

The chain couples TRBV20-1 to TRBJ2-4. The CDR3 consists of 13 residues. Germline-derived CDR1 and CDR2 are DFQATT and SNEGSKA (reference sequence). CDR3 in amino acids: CSARALGENIQYF.

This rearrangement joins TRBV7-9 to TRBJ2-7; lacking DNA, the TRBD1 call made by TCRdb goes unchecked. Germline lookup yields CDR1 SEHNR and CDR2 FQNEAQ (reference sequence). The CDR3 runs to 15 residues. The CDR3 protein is CASTPGGGTSYEQYF.